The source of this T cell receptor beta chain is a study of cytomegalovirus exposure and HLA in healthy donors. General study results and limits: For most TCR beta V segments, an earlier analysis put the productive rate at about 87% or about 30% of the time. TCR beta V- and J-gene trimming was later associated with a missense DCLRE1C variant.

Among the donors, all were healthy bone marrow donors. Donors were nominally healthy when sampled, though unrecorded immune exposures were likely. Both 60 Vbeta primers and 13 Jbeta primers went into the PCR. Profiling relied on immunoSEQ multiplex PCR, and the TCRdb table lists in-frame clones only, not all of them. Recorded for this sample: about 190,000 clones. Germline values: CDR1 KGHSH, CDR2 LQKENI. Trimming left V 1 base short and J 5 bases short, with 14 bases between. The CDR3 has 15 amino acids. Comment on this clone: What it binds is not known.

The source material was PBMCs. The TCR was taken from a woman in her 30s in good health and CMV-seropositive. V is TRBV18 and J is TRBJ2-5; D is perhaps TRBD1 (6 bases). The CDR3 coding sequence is TGTGCCAGCTCACCACTCTCGCAGGGGAGCGAGACCCAGTACTTC. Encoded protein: CASSPLSQGSETQYF.